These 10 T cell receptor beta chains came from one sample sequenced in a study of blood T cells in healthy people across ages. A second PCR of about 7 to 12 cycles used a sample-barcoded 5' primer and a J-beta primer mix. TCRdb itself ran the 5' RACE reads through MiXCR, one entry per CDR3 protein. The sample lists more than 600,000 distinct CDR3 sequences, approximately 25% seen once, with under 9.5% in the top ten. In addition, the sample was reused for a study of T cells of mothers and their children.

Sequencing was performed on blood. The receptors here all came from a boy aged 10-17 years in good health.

CDR3 in amino acids: CSVHPWPGAASTDTQYF. The CDR3 DNA reads as TGCAGCGTTCATCCCTGGCCGGGAGCGGCTAGCACAGATACGCAGTATTTT. This chain links TRBV29-1 with TRBJ2-3, with D possibly being TRBD2 (6 bases). Deletions cut 5 bases from V and 0 bases from J, with 21 bases between. The CDR3 loop spans 17 amino acids. Germline V gene data show CDR1 as SQVTM and CDR2 as ANQGSEA.

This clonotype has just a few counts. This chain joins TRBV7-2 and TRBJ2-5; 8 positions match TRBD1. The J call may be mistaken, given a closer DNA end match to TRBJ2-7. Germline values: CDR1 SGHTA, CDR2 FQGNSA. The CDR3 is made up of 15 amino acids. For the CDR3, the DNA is TGTGCCAGCAGGGGACCGGGACAGGAAATTGGCGAGCAGTACTTC. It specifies CASRGPGQEIGEQYF.

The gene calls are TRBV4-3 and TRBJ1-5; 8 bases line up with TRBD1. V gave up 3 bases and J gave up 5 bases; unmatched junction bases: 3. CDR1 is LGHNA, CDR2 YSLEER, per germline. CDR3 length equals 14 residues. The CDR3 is CASSQGTGYQPQHF. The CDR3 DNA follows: TGCGCCAGCAGCCAGGGGACAGGTTATCAGCCCCAGCATTTT.

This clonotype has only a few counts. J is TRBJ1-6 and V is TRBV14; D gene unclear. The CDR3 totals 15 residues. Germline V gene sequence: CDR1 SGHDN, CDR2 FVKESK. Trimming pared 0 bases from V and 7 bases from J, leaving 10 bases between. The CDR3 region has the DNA TGTGCCAGCAGCCAAGATGGCGGGTTCAATTCACCCCTCCACTTT. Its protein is CASSQDGGFNSPLHF.

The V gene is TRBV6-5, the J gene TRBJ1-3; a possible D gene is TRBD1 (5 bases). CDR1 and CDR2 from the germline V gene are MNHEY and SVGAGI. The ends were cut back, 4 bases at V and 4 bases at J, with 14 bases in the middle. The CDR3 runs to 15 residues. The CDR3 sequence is CASSFGHQRGNTIYF. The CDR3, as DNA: TGTGCCAGCAGTTTCGGACATCAGCGGGGAAACACCATATATTTT.

The CDR3 is CASSLVGGHPSTDTQYF. The CDR3 DNA follows: TGTGCCAGCAGCTTAGTTGGCGGGCACCCCTCCACAGATACGCAGTATTTT. The chain couples TRBV11-2 to TRBJ2-3; weak D call: TRBD2 (5 bases). Germline assignment: CDR1 SGHAT and CDR2 FQNNGV. V shed 1 base and J shed 2 bases, with 16 bases lying between them. The CDR3 consists of 17 residues.

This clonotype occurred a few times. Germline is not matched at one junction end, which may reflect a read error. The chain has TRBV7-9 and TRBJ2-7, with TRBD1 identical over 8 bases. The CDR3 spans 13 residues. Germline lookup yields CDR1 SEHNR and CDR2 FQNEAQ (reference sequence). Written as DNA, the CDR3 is TGTGCCAGCAGCGAGCAGACAGGGGTCGGCGTTGCCTTC. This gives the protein CASSEQTGVGVAF.

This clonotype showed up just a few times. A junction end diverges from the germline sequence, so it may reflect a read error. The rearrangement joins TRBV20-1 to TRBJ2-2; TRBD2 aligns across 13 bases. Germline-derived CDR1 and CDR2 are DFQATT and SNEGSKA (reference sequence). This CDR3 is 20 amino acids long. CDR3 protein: CSARDVVTSGRASNTGELFF. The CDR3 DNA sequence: TGCAGTGCTCGAGACGTGGTTACTAGCGGGAGGGCCTCGAACACCGGGGAGCTGTTTTTT.

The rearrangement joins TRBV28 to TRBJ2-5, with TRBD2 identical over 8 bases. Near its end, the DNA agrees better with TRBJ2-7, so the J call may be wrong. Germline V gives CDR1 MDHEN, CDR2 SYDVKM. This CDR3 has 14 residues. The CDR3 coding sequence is TGTGCCAGCAGTTTGCTTGCGGGAGGCGGCGAGCAGTACTTC. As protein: CASSLLAGGGEQYF.

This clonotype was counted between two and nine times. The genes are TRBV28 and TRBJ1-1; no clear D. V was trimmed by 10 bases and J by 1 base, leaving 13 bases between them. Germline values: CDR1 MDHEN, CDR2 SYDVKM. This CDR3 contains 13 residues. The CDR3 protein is CAIFPRTNTEAFF. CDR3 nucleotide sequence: TGTGCCATCTTTCCTCGGACGAACACTGAAGCTTTCTTT.